This TCR beta chain appears in the sequencing data of a study of breast tumors, draining lymph nodes, adjacent tissues. Breast cancer patients provided tissue from their axillary draining lymph nodes. The CDR3 runs to 13 residues. V was cut by 1 base and J by 5 bases, with 10 bases left in between. Germline V gene sequence: CDR1 SGDLS, CDR2 YYNGEE. Points from the study as a whole: Findings are consistent with lymph node origin and intratumoral expansion of most tumor T cells. Tumor TCR diversity was below lymph nodes but above nontumor tissue. The lymph node origin of tumor T cells was framed as consistent with a hypothesis, not demonstrated.

About this clonotype: Its specificity is unknown.

TCRdb re-called the multiplex PCR reads through MiXCR, storing one row per CDR3 protein. The table lists under 110,000 distinct CDR3 sequences, less than 40% of them singletons. The chain couples TRBV9 to TRBJ2-7; weak D call: TRBD1 (6 bases). This clonotype originated in a female donor with breast cancer. Some clones in this sample may be carry-over from other donors' samples. Material for sequencing was axillary lymph node tissue. This CDR3 is CASSVQGTHEQYF. The CDR3 nucleotides read TGTGCCAGCAGCGTACAGGGGACGCACGAGCAGTACTTC. The entire variable domain, with the rest obtained from reference TRBV9 and TRBJ2-7, is as follows: DSGVTQTPKHLITATGQRVTLRCSPRSGDLSVYWYQQSLDQGLQFLIQYYNGEERAKGNILERFSAQQFPDLHSELNLSSLELGDSALYFCASSVQGTHEQYFGPGTRLTVT.